The 4 T cell receptor beta chains below were found in one sample sequenced in a study of vaccination effects on CD4 cells after COVID-19. Assay: immunoSEQ multiplex PCR; the TCRdb copy retains only in-frame clones and omits some. The top ten hold around 11% of the sample, which has around 22,000 clones, around 66% seen once. No antigen is known for these receptors. Antigen-specific CD4+ T cells were expanded with viral peptide pools in the ViraFEST assay before sequencing. Isolating CD4+ T cells followed about 11 days of culture. Sequences were derived from CD4+ T cells from PBMCs cultured with HCoV-229E spike peptides, sampled before COVID-19 vaccination. These receptors were taken from a human donor who received a COVID-19 vaccine.

The chain combines TRBV14 with TRBJ2-1; D not certain. The germline CDR1 and CDR2 sequences are SGHDN and FVKESK. CDR3 size: 15 residues. Deletions cut 1 base from V and 10 bases from J, with 17 bases between. CDR3 sequence: CASSQGIRLSTEQFF. The CDR3 nucleotides are TGTGCCAGCAGCCAAGGGATAAGGTTGTCGACCGAGCAGTTCTTC.

The chain has TRBV5-1 and TRBJ2-3; D might be TRBD2 (5 bases). The CDR3 extends over 16 amino acids. Trimming took off 4 bases at V and 3 bases at J, with 18 bases between the two ends. From germline, CDR1 is SGHRS and CDR2 YFSETQ. The CDR3 coding sequence is TGCGCCAGCAGCCGATCTCGGGGATCCGGAACAGATACGCAGTATTTT. Its translation: CASSRSRGSGTDTQYF. The full variable domain, completed using reference TRBV5-1 and TRBJ2-3, is KAGVTQTPRYLIKTRGQQVTLSCSPISGHRSVSWYQQTPGQGLQFLFEYFSETQRNKGNFPGRFSGRQFSNSRSEMNVSTLELGDSALYLCASSRSRGSGTDTQYFGPGTRLTVL.

This clone has just a few counts. V and J are TRBV3-1 (or the pseudogene TRBV3-2) and TRBJ1-2, with no clear D. The germline V gene encodes CDR1 LGHDT and CDR2 YNNKEL (reference sequence). CDR3 length equals 12 residues. The V and J ends lost 5 bases and 7 bases respectively, with 11 bases between them. This chain's CDR3 is CASSEVQSGYTF. The CDR3 DNA sequence: TGTGCCAGCAGCGAGGTGCAATCTGGCTACACCTTC.

The chain employs TRBV27 and TRBJ2-1; 10 positions match TRBD2. CDR1 and CDR2 from the germline V gene are MNHEY and SMNVEV (reference sequence). This CDR3 has 16 amino acids. V was pared by 6 bases and J by 6 bases, with 11 bases of the junction left unmatched. CDR3 region: CASRPQLAGLLNEQFF. In DNA form, the CDR3 reads TGTGCCAGCAGACCTCAACTAGCGGGACTACTCAATGAGCAGTTCTTC.